The 21 T cell receptor beta chains in this list originate from one sample, sequenced in a study of T cells in Graves' hyperthyroidism and ophthalmopathy. Amplification of TCR beta CDR3 regions used RNA as the template. The HTBI set primed first-round TCR CDR3 RT-PCR. TCRdb re-analysed the multiplex PCR reads in MiXCR, keeping a single row per CDR3 protein. The repertoire has hundreds of thousands of distinct CDR3 sequences, just under 45% of them found once; the top ten carry about 7.2%. Sequencing used peripheral blood or thyroid tissue (not recorded which). The receptors were sampled from an adult man with Graves' disease, either hyperthyroidism or ophthalmopathy (not recorded which).

In this sample, this clonotype turned up many times. J is TRBJ1-1 and V is TRBV7-3; D not resolved. Trimming stripped 3 bases from V and 0 bases from J, with 5 bases between. The CDR3 totals 13 residues. Germline CDR1 reads SGHTA; CDR2 reads FQGTGA. As DNA, the CDR3 is TGTGCCAGCAGCTTTGTCCTGAACACTGAAGCTTTCTTT. Translated, it gives CASSFVLNTEAFF.

The chain combines TRBV7-8 with TRBJ1-5; 7 bases are a match to TRBD1. CDR3 length: 15 amino acids. In germline, CDR1 is SGHVS, CDR2 FQNEAQ. In DNA form, the CDR3 reads TGTGCTAGAGCTCCCGAGGACAGGAGCAATCAGCCCCAGCATTTT. Protein sequence: CARAPEDRSNQPQHF.

This clonotype was counted between two and nine times. The chain carries TRBV19 and TRBJ1-1; D ambiguous. The germline gives CDR1 LNHDA, CDR2 SQIVND (reference sequence). Trimming took 4 bases from V and 1 from J, leaving 13 bases between them. The CDR3 totals 15 residues. The CDR3 protein is CASSTLTWRNTEAFF. The CDR3 DNA reads TGTGCCAGTAGTACCCTCACATGGAGGAACACTGAAGCTTTCTTT.

This clonotype was seen many times. The chain couples TRBV7-2 to TRBJ1-5, with D possibly matching TRBD1 (6 bases). The CDR3 sequence is 16 residues long. V was cut by 3 bases and J by 6 bases, with 18 bases left in between. In germline, CDR1 is SGHTA, CDR2 FQGNSA. The CDR3 DNA is TGTGCCAGCAGCTTGAGGGGGGAGGGCAGAAGTCAGCCCCAGCATTTT. This encodes CASSLRGEGRSQPQHF.

The chain combines TRBV2 with TRBJ1-1; 7 nucleotides match TRBD1. Germline V gene sequence: CDR1 SNHLY, CDR2 FYNNEI. The ends lost 7 bases at V and 4 bases at J; junction bases unmatched: 9. The CDR3 is 14 residues long. The CDR3: CASTRGGGITEAFF. CDR3 nucleotide sequence: TGTGCCAGCACCCGAGGGGGCGGGATCACTGAAGCTTTCTTT.

The count of this clonotype is one. V and J are TRBV15 and TRBJ1-5, with D possibly TRBD1 on 5 matching bases. There are 15 residues in the CDR3. The germline CDR1 and CDR2 sequences are LNHNV and YYDKDF (reference sequence). Trimming took 2 bases from V and 2 from J, leaving 10 bases between them. This CDR3 is CATSRSRDRNQPQHF. The CDR3 DNA reads TGTGCCACCAGCAGATCCCGGGACCGCAATCAGCCCCAGCATTTT. The full variable domain, rest sourced from reference TRBV15 and TRBJ1-5, is DAMVIQNPRYQVTQFGKPVTLSCSQTLNHNVMYWYQQKSSQAPKLLFHYYDKDFNNEADTPDNFQSRRPNTSFCFLDIRSPGLGDTAMYLCATSRSRDRNQPQHFGDGTRLSIL.

The sample holds many counts of this clonotype. V and J are TRBV24-1 and TRBJ1-5, with D possibly being TRBD1 (6 bases). CDR1 KGHDR and CDR2 SFDVKD come from the germline V gene. The V gene lost 7 bases and the J gene lost 7 bases, with 10 bases spanning the gap. CDR3 length equals 12 residues. The CDR3 loop reads CATSMGGQPQHF. The CDR3 nucleotides are TGTGCCACCAGCATGGGGGGCCAGCCCCAGCATTTT.

This sequence joins TRBV29-1 and TRBJ1-3, with D unclear. From germline, CDR1 is SQVTM and CDR2 ANQGSEA. Trimming left V 4 bases short and J 7 bases short, with 11 bases between. This CDR3 is built from 12 residues. Here the CDR3 DNA reads TGCAGCGTTGCCCAGGAGGGCAACACCATATATTTT. It specifies CSVAQEGNTIYF. The entire variable domain, with the rest obtained from reference TRBV29-1 and TRBJ1-3, is as follows: SAVISQKPSRDICQRGTSLTIQCQVDSQVTMMFWYRQQPGQSLTLIATANQGSEATYESGFVIDKFPISRPNLTFSTLTVSNMSPEDSSIYLCSVAQEGNTIYFGEGSWLTVV.

This clonotype showed up just once. One end of the junction does not line up with germline, which may come from a read error. The chain uses TRBV2 and TRBJ2-5, with D perhaps assigned TRBD1 or TRBD2 (5 bases each). The length of the CDR3 is 14 residues. CDR1 and CDR2 from the germline V gene are SNHLY and FYNNEI. Here the CDR3 DNA reads TGTGCCAGCAGTTTAGGTAGAGGGGTAGAGGCCCAGTACTTC. Translation: CASSLGRGVEAQYF.

J is TRBJ1-3 and V is TRBV29-1, with a weak D call TRBD1 (5 bases). The CDR3 is 15 amino acids. CDR1 is SQVTM and CDR2 is ANQGSEA in the germline V gene. V shed 0 bases and J shed 8 bases, with 17 bases lying between them. CDR3 coding DNA: TGCAGCGTTGAAGACGGGGGGATCAGAGGCTACACCATATATTTT. Encoded protein: CSVEDGGIRGYTIYF.

J is TRBJ1-5 and V is TRBV10-2; 9 bases line up with TRBD1. The V gene's germline CDR1 is WSHSY and CDR2 SAAADI. The CDR3 contains 17 residues. Trimming took 4 bases from V and 1 from J; bases not matched to a gene: 8. CDR3 amino acids: CASSGTGVLRSNQPQHF. The CDR3 nucleotides read TGCGCCAGCAGTGGGACAGGGGTGTTAAGGAGCAATCAGCCCCAGCATTTT.

The V call is TRBV19, the J call TRBJ1-5; the match to TRBD1 covers 8 bases. CDR1 LNHDA and CDR2 SQIVND come from the germline V gene (reference sequence). CDR3 length: 16 amino acids. Trimming at V came to 8 bases and at J to 4 bases, leaving 13 bases not matched to a gene. CDR3 sequence: CASRKDRVDWNQPQHF. CDR3 nucleotide sequence: TGTGCCAGTCGGAAGGACAGGGTAGATTGGAATCAGCCCCAGCATTTT. Filled out from reference TRBV19 and TRBJ1-5, the complete variable domain reads DGGITQSPKYLFRKEGQNVTLSCEQNLNHDAMYWYRQDPGQGLRLIYYSQIVNDFQKGDIAEGYSVSREKKESFPLTVTSAQKNPTAFYLCASRKDRVDWNQPQHFGDGTRLSIL.

This clonotype was counted ten times or more. The chain combines TRBV2 with TRBJ2-7, with D unresolved. The V and J ends lost 7 bases and 6 bases respectively, with 7 bases between them. The CDR3 sequence is 10 residues long. The V gene's germline CDR1 is SNHLY and CDR2 FYNNEI. The DNA for the CDR3 is TGTGCCAGCATGCGGCTCGAGCAGTACTTC. Translating it yields CASMRLEQYF. Together with reference TRBV2 and TRBJ2-7, the CDR3 gives the full variable domain: EPEVTQTPSHQVTQMGQEVILRCVPISNHLYFYWYRQILGQKVEFLVSFYNNEISEKSEIFDDQFSVERPDGSNFTLKIRSTKLEDSAMYFCASMRLEQYFGPGTRLTVT.

The genes are TRBV6-6 and TRBJ1-1; TRBD1 matches 7 bases. From germline, CDR1 is MNHNY and CDR2 SVGAGI (reference sequence). CDR3 length: 12 amino acids. V lost 5 bases and J lost 10; bases outside the gene matches: 7. CDR3 nucleotides: TGTGCCAGCAGTCCCTGGACAGGAGGAGCTTTCTTT. Translated, it gives CASSPWTGGAFF.

The V gene is TRBV28, the J gene TRBJ1-4; D is perhaps TRBD1 (6 bases). The V end was cut by 5 bases, the J end by 7 bases, with 17 bases between. The CDR3 is 15 residues long. CDR1 is MDHEN and CDR2 is SYDVKM in the germline V gene. CDR3 in amino acids: CASSNLTGTGEKLFF. The CDR3 nucleotides read TGTGCCAGCAGTAACCTCACAGGGACGGGTGAAAAACTGTTTTTT.

The chain joins TRBV29-1 to TRBJ1-4; 7 bases are shared with TRBD1. CDR1 is SQVTM, CDR2 ANQGSEA, per germline. The CDR3 is 14 residues long. The V and J ends lost 6 bases and 4 bases, in that order; junction bases with no gene match: 8. The CDR3 sequence: CSVDRDGSNEKLFF. CDR3 in DNA: TGCAGCGTAGACAGGGACGGGAGTAATGAAAAACTGTTTTTT.

Only one count was recorded for this clonotype. V and J are TRBV15 and TRBJ2-2; D may be TRBD1 (5 bases). There are 16 residues in the CDR3. Germline CDR1 LNHNV, CDR2 YYDKDF (reference sequence). The V end lost 3 bases, the J end lost 3 bases, and 14 bases lay between the germline ends. CDR3 amino acids: CATSRAGMMDTGELFF. CDR3 nucleotide sequence: TGTGCCACCAGCAGGGCAGGGATGATGGACACCGGGGAGCTGTTTTTT.

This clonotype was observed many times. The rearrangement uses TRBV10-3 and TRBJ1-6; D is unclear. Trimming cost V 3 bases and J 9 bases, with 12 bases left between them. CDR3 length: 14 amino acids. Germline assignment: CDR1 ENHRY and CDR2 SYGVKD. CDR3 protein: CAISDSGVRSPLHF. The CDR3 DNA follows: TGTGCCATCAGTGATTCGGGTGTCCGTTCACCCCTCCACTTT.

The rearrangement uses TRBV6-5 and TRBJ2-5, with no clear D. The germline gives CDR1 MNHEY, CDR2 SVGAGI. V lost 2 bases, J lost 8 bases, and 0 bases lay in between. CDR3 length: 9 residues. Here the CDR3 reads CASSYTQYF. DNA of the CDR3: TGTGCCAGCAGTTACACCCAGTACTTC.

The chain links TRBV20-1 to TRBJ1-5; tentatively, D is TRBD1 (6 bases). V was cut by 1 base and J by 2 bases, with 18 bases left in between. The length of the CDR3 is 17 residues. The germline V gene encodes CDR1 DFQATT and CDR2 SNEGSKA (reference sequence). The CDR3 here is CSARGLGGVGGNQPQHF. The CDR3 DNA follows: TGCAGTGCTAGAGGTCTGGGGGGCGTTGGGGGCAATCAGCCCCAGCATTTT.

This sequence joins TRBV6-5 and TRBJ2-2; no firm D call. The ends were cut back, 4 bases at V and 2 bases at J, with 5 bases in the middle. Germline V gene sequence: CDR1 MNHEY, CDR2 SVGAGI. The CDR3 loop spans 13 amino acids. CDR3 in amino acids: CASSFHNTGELFF. The CDR3, as DNA: TGTGCCAGCAGTTTCCATAACACCGGGGAGCTGTTTTTT.